Below, 15 T cell receptor beta chains from the same sample are listed, as sequenced in a study of T cells in Graves' hyperthyroidism and ophthalmopathy. Amplified TCR beta CDR3 regions derived from RNA transcripts. Primed by the HTBI set, a first-round RT-PCR was run on the TCR CDR3. TCRdb redid the calling of the multiplex PCR reads with MiXCR, one entry per CDR3 protein. Of some 500,000 distinct CDR3 sequences listed, roughly 14% were seen once; the top ten hold less than 20%. Sequencing was done on a sample of blood. The receptor source for this set is a woman aged 18-35 years with Graves' hyperthyroidism.

This clonotype occurred many times. The chain is built from TRBV11-2 and TRBJ1-2, with 7 positions matching TRBD1. This CDR3 region has 16 residues. The V segment lost 2 bases and the J segment 1 base; nucleotides outside the gene matches: 7. From germline, CDR1 is SGHAT and CDR2 FQNNGV. CDR3 DNA: TGTGCCAGCAGCTTAACCGGGACAGCACTTAACTATGGCTACACCTTC. Its protein is CASSLTGTALNYGYTF.

The V call is TRBV5-1, the J call TRBJ1-1; no definite D call. The CDR3 covers 15 residues. V gave up 4 bases and J gave up 1 base, with 14 bases separating them. The germline CDR1 and CDR2 sequences are SGHRS and YFSETQ. The CDR3 loop is CASSAERLQNTEAFF. CDR3 nucleotide sequence: TGCGCCAGCAGCGCCGAAAGGCTCCAGAACACTGAAGCTTTCTTT. Complete variable domain (other parts from reference TRBV5-1 and TRBJ1-1): KAGVTQTPRYLIKTRGQQVTLSCSPISGHRSVSWYQQTPGQGLQFLFEYFSETQRNKGNFPGRFSGRQFSNSRSEMNVSTLELGDSALYLCASSAERLQNTEAFFGQGTRLTVV.

The sample holds many counts of this clonotype. V gene TRBV30 combines with J gene TRBJ2-2; D perhaps matches TRBD1 (6 bases). The CDR3 extends over 13 amino acids. Germline loops: CDR1 GTSNPN, CDR2 SVGIG (reference sequence). V was shortened by 4 bases and J by 10 bases, with 16 bases between the two germline ends. CDR3: CAWTWDNAEELFF. The CDR3 coding sequence is TGTGCCTGGACCTGGGACAATGCCGAGGAGCTGTTTTTT. Based on the CDR3 plus reference TRBV30 and TRBJ2-2, the full variable domain is SQTIHQWPATLVQPVGSPLSLECTVEGTSNPNLYWYRQAAGRGLQLLFYSVGIGQISSEVPQNLSASRPQDRQFILSSKKLLLSDSGFYLCAWTWDNAEELFFGEGSRLTVL.

CDR3 DNA sequence: TGTGCCATCAGTGAGGGGAATGAAGCTTTCTTT. Amino acids: CAISEGNEAFF. The chain has TRBV10-3 and TRBJ1-1; D call uncertain. Germline CDR1 is ENHRY and CDR2 is SYGVKD. The CDR3 is 11 amino acids. V dropped 2 bases and J dropped 7 bases, with 5 bases sitting between them.

This clonotype was detected many times. The chain carries TRBV6-2 or TRBV6-3 and TRBJ2-1; 11 bases line up with TRBD2. Per germline, CDR1 MNHEY and CDR2 SVGEGT. The length of the CDR3 is 16 residues. J gave up 3 bases and V 3 bases, and 4 bases lay outside the gene matches. The CDR3 DNA sequence: TGTGCCAGCAGTTATGTACTAGCGGGAGTCTACAATGAGCAGTTCTTC. It is translated as CASSYVLAGVYNEQFF.

This clonotype was seen many times. V and J are TRBV5-1 and TRBJ2-1; 10 bases are shared with TRBD2. Germline values: CDR1 SGHRS, CDR2 YFSETQ. The V gene end was trimmed by 6 bases and the J gene end by 0 bases; junction bases not matched to a gene: 9. The CDR3 spans 17 residues. CDR3 nucleotide sequence: TGCGCCAGCATCCCCAGCGGGAGGGCCCTCTCCTACAATGAGCAGTTCTTC. It yields the protein CASIPSGRALSYNEQFF.

This clonotype was picked up many times. The chain couples TRBV20-1 to TRBJ1-5, with D possibly matching TRBD1 (5 bases). The germline V and J ends were trimmed by 3 bases and 0 bases, with 9 bases remaining between them. This CDR3 spans 14 amino acids. Germline V gives CDR1 DFQATT, CDR2 SNEGSKA (reference sequence). The CDR3 spells CSASPGHSNQPQHF. The CDR3 DNA follows: TGCAGTGCTAGCCCCGGACATAGCAATCAGCCCCAGCATTTT.

The chain links TRBV5-4 to TRBJ2-2; 12 nucleotides line up with TRBD2. This CDR3 is 21 amino acids long. The V segment lost 4 bases and the J segment 6 bases; nucleotides outside the gene matches: 22. The germline V gene encodes CDR1 SGHNT and CDR2 YYREEE (reference sequence). CDR3 protein: CASSISIRLAGAYTSAGELFF. DNA for the CDR3: TGTGCCAGCAGCATCTCCATACGACTAGCGGGAGCTTACACCTCGGCCGGGGAGCTGTTTTTT.

The table lists this clonotype with many counts. This sequence joins TRBV30 and TRBJ2-1; D unresolved. The CDR3 runs to 13 residues. Germline lookup yields CDR1 GTSNPN and CDR2 SVGIG (reference sequence). Between the trimmed V and J ends, which lost 1 base and 7 bases, there was a span of 11 bases. CDR3: CAWSGTVRNEQFF. The CDR3 DNA is TGTGCCTGGAGTGGGACCGTAAGGAATGAGCAGTTCTTC.

In this sample, this clonotype turned up many times. J is TRBJ1-1 and V is TRBV13; D is undetermined. Germline V gene data show CDR1 as PRHDT and CDR2 as FYEKMQ (reference sequence). The V and J ends lost 0 bases and 1 base respectively, with 9 bases between them. The CDR3 has 15 residues. The CDR3 sequence is CASSLGRDPNTEAFF. DNA of the CDR3: TGTGCCAGCAGCTTAGGCCGGGATCCGAACACTGAAGCTTTCTTT.

This clonotype was observed at least ten times. This chain links TRBV6-1 with TRBJ2-3; a possible D gene is TRBD2 (6 bases). The CDR3 extends over 15 amino acids. From germline, CDR1 is MNHNS and CDR2 SASEGT. Deletions cut 7 bases from V and 2 bases from J, with 16 bases between. The CDR3 DNA reads TGTGCCAGCATCCAGGTCCTAGCGACCACAGATACGCAGTATTTT. This gives the protein CASIQVLATTDTQYF.

The V and J genes are TRBV7-3 and TRBJ2-7, with D possibly TRBD2 on 5 matching bases. V was trimmed by 3 bases and J by 2 bases, leaving 17 bases between them. Germline loops: CDR1 SGHTA, CDR2 FQGTGA. The CDR3 spans 16 residues. Here the CDR3 reads CASSLNAGESTYEQYV. The CDR3 bases are TGTGCCAGCAGCTTGAATGCCGGGGAGAGCACCTACGAGCAGTACGTC.

The chain uses TRBV11-2 and TRBJ1-6; no definite D call. The CDR3 length is 13 residues. With 6 bases removed from V and 10 bases from J, the gap between germline ends came to 13 bases. CDR1 and CDR2 (germline): SGHAT, FQNNGV. CDR3 coding DNA: TGTGCCAGCAGTTATAGGTCGGAATCACCCCTCCACTTT. Its protein is CASSYRSESPLHF.

This clonotype was counted between two and nine times. This chain joins TRBV5-1 and TRBJ2-2; D not certain. CDR1 and CDR2 (germline): SGHRS, YFSETQ. V was pared by 6 bases and J by 3 bases, with 9 bases between. The CDR3 contains 13 residues. In DNA, the CDR3 is TGCGCCAGCAACCCTCACGACACCGGGGAGCTGTTTTTT. Residues: CASNPHDTGELFF.

This chain links TRBV19 with TRBJ2-3; no clear D gene. The CDR3 consists of 16 residues. Germline CDR1 reads LNHDA; CDR2 reads SQIVND (reference sequence). V lost 5 bases to trimming and J lost 1 base, with 16 bases between them. The CDR3 bases are TGTGCCAGTAGTCCTCCGGACCCCGGACGCACAGATACGCAGTATTTT. Its protein is CASSPPDPGRTDTQYF. The variable domain in full, with the rest retrieved from reference TRBV19 and TRBJ2-3, is DGGITQSPKYLFRKEGQNVTLSCEQNLNHDAMYWYRQDPGQGLRLIYYSQIVNDFQKGDIAEGYSVSREKKESFPLTVTSAQKNPTAFYLCASSPPDPGRTDTQYFGPGTRLTVL.